This TCR beta chain was documented in a study of blood T cell repertoires in COVID-19 (TCRdb year 2020). Broadly, across the study: The collaborator samples originated in the United States, Italy and Spain and spanned the acute and convalescent phases of COVID-19. The material from the prospective study consisted of cDNA or gDNA derived from T cells, B-cell-depleted T cells, or PBMCs. Deeply sampled blood TCRbeta repertoires from subjects exposed to, actively infected with, or recovered from COVID-19 were included in the dataset. The repertoires were released in a freely available public database meant as a resource for research on the immune response to SARS-CoV-2. Samples were obtained from the ongoing ImmuneRACE study (first 160 participants) and from about 1,300 subjects provided by 6 global collaborators. A de-identified subject ID, COVID-19 status, age in years and sex were almost always included in the sample metadata. Where available, HLA class I and class II types were taken from metadata supplied by the sample provider and were not determined by assay-based typing. Results the study describes overall, beyond this receptor: How much clinical and demographic metadata was included differed by source and by participant, and the metadata was provided uncurated.

Based on the germline V gene (reference sequence), the CDR1 and CDR2 sequences are SGHNT and YYREEE. The CDR3 covers 13 residues, taking in both the cysteine and the phenylalanine. Only the CDR3 part of the read is kept: 39 bases, read in frame from the first base. The junction shows trimming of 0 bases on V and 8 bases on J, plus 11 bases between the germline ends. TCRbeta CDR3 regions were amplified from genomic DNA using the immunoSEQ Assay, a bias-controlled multiplex PCR. In the source study's methods: The number of nucleated cells in each sample was estimated by amplification of reference gene primers within the assay. Sequence reads were collapsed and filtered to measure the absolute abundance of every unique TCRbeta CDR3 rearrangement. For each sample, productive Simpson clonality was calculated by taking the square root of Simpson's diversity index across productive rearrangements. Drawn from immuneACCESS, this table holds only the in-frame rearrangements with V and J called that TCRdb kept. Clones are partly lost; checked studies trace under half to an unresolved V gene and leave the rest unexplained. V and J calls and clone size are as listed in that table; D and trimming were resolved from the DNA. This sample lists 300,000 to 400,000 clones; over 75% were detected once. More than 0.85% of the sample comes from the top ten.

Note on this clone: Its antigen is still unknown. Base quality data are lacking; no much larger clone is found one base away.

Enrolling through a virtual design, the prospective study's participants ranged in age from roughly 18 to 95 years and lived across roughly 24 United States geographic areas. In the prospective study, participants were assigned to cohorts based on the clinical history participants reported in a screening survey and a study questionnaire. Mobile phlebotomists in the prospective study collected whole blood, serum and a nasopharyngeal or oropharyngeal swab from every participant. Additional blood draws and questionnaires over a 2-month period could optionally be provided by prospective study participants. Before DNA extraction, prospective study blood samples were shipped either frozen or at room temperature.

The chain was built from TRBV5-4 and TRBJ1-2, with no reliable assignment of the D segment. The sequencing sample was made of PBMCs or T cells enriched from blood (not recorded which). The receptor comes from a young woman with acute COVID-19. The sequence in DNA is TGTGCCAGCAGCTTGGGGCCCCTCGGGGGCTACACCTTC. This is translated as CASSLGPLGGYTF.